This TCR beta chain comes out of a study of T cell responses to AZD1222 COVID-19 vaccine. The study's findings and limits: Females outnumbered males among donors, who were mostly white British; clonal diversity was possibly underestimated. Spike-wide vaccine-associated CD4 TCRs dominated at 160-218 and 743-854. At study baseline, merely five or six AZD1222 recipients were seropositive.

Germline V gives CDR1 SGHRS, CDR2 YFSETQ. Trimming removed 0 bases from V and 2 bases from J, with 15 bases in between. The CDR3 loop spans 17 amino acids. Some clones are missing from TCRdb's copy, which holds only in-frame ones; the method was immunoSEQ multiplex PCR. The data contain about 120,000 clones, about 90% of them singletons. On this clone: Its matching antigen is unknown.

The sequencing used peripheral blood, collected on day 0 of AZD1222 vaccination. This clonotype was sampled from an adult in good health. The chain recombines TRBV5-1 with TRBJ1-5; TRBD1 is a possible D gene (5 bases). The CDR3 sequence: CASSLETPPGGNQPQHF. CDR3 nucleotides: TGCGCCAGCAGCTTGGAAACCCCACCGGGGGGCAATCAGCCCCAGCATTTT. Full variable domain (rest looked up from reference TRBV5-1 and TRBJ1-5): KAGVTQTPRYLIKTRGQQVTLSCSPISGHRSVSWYQQTPGQGLQFLFEYFSETQRNKGNFPGRFSGRQFSNSRSEMNVSTLELGDSALYLCASSLETPPGGNQPQHFGDGTRLSIL.